This TCR beta chain was sequenced during a study of Ad26.COV2.S vaccination and SARS-CoV-2 variants. Study background: Donor was in the COV1001 Ad26.COV2.S trial arm. Doses of Ad26.COV2.S were injected into muscle once or twice, 56 days apart. Overall study results and limits: Spike-specific TCR breadth in vaccine recipients exceeded that seen in placebo recipients. An underestimation of total T cell responses may have resulted from the TCR breadth and depth analyses.

The repertoire was sequenced with immunoSEQ multiplex PCR; TCRdb's copy has only in-frame clones and lacks some. The sample comprises roughly 270,000 clones, 87% of which are singletons, and roughly 3.5% rests with the top ten. The treatment: some 20 received Ad26.COV2.S at low or high dose, single or two shots; several received placebo; per-sample allocation not given. After the first vaccine or placebo injection, samples were drawn on day 63. Regarding this clone: Its antigen is still unknown.

This sequence was found in a person aged 18-60 years who received the Ad26.COV2.S COVID-19 vaccine or a placebo. The sequencing here drew on peripheral blood, taken in a trial of Ad26.COV2.S vaccine versus placebo.

CDR3 in amino acids: CASSLGHSVSGNTIYF. CDR3 in DNA: TGCGCCAGCAGCTTGGGGCACTCTGTCTCTGGAAACACCATATATTTT. The genes are TRBV5-1 and TRBJ1-3; D uncertain. Germline V lookup: CDR1 SGHRS, CDR2 YFSETQ. V lost 0 bases and J 0 bases, leaving 10 bases between the germline ends. The length of the CDR3 is 16 residues.